This T cell receptor (beta chain) appears in the sequencing data of a study of graft-versus-host responses after intestinal transplantation. The wider study: Every one of the recipients received anti-thymocyte globulin induction and afterwards took tacrolimus and steroids for approximately three years. Study conclusions and caveats: Subjects displaying graft-donor T cell macrochimerism possessed elevated graft-versus-host to host-versus-graft clonal ratios inside allografts. Recipient marrow harbored GvH clones, some of which surfaced first in ileum or blood.

The CDR3 totals 14 residues. Looked up from germline, CDR1 is MRHNA and CDR2 is SNTAGT. V was clipped by 5 bases and J by 1 base, with 11 bases between them. Clones were sequenced by immunoSEQ multiplex PCR, and TCRdb holds only the in-frame ones, with some missing. Of nearly 100,000 clones in the sample, approximately 92% were seen once. As to this clone: Its antigen is still unknown.

This chain uses TRBV6-4 with TRBJ2-5; no firm D call. The TCR sequence derives from a human patient who received an intestinal transplant, so some T cells may come from the graft donor. Here the sequenced sample was PBMCs, taken about 460 days after intestinal transplant. In DNA form, the CDR3 reads TGTGCCAGCAGTCGGACCAGACCCCAAGAGACCCAGTACTTC. Residues: CASSRTRPQETQYF.